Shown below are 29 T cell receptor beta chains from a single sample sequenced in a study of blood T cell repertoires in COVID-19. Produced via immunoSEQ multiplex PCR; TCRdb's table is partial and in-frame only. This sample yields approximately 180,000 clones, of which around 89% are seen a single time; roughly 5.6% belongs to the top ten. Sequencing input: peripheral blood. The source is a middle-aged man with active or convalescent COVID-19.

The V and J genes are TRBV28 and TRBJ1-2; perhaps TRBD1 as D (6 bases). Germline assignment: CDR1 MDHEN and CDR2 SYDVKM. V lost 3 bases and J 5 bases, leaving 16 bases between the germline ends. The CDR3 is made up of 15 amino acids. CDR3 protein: CASSLGALPLYGYTF. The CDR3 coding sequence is TGTGCCAGCAGTTTGGGGGCGCTACCCCTATATGGCTACACCTTC.

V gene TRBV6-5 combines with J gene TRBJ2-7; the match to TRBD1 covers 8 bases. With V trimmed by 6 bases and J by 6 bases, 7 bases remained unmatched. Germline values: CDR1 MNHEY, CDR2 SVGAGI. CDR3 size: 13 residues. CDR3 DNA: TGTGCCAGCAGGGACAGGGATCGTCGCGAGCAGTACTTC. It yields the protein CASRDRDRREQYF.

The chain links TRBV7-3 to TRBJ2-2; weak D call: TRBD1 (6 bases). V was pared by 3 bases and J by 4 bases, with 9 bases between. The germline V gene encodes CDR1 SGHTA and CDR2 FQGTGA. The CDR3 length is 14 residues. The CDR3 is CASSLVGGTGELFF. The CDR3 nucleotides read TGTGCCAGCAGCTTGGTAGGGGGCACCGGGGAGCTGTTTTTT.

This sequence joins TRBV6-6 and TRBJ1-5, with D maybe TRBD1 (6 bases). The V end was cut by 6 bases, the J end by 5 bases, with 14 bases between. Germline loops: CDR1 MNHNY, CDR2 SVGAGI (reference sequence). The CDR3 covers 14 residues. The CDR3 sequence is CASRGTTDHQPQHF. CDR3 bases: TGTGCCAGCAGAGGGACAACCGACCATCAGCCCCAGCATTTT.

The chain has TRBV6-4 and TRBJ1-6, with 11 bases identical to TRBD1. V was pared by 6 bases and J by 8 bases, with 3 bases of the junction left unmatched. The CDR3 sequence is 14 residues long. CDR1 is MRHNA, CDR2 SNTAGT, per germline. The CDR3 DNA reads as TGTGCCAGCAGGGACAGGGGGCCTTATTCACCCCTCCACTTT. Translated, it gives CASRDRGPYSPLHF.

Here the CDR3 reads CASSTGDNTEAFF. The CDR3 nucleotides are TGTGCCAGCAGTACAGGGGATAACACTGAAGCTTTCTTT. The chain joins TRBV6-5 to TRBJ1-1; 7 nucleotides match TRBD1. This CDR3 is 13 amino acids long. In germline, CDR1 is MNHEY, CDR2 SVGAGI. V lost 5 bases and J lost 2; bases outside the gene matches: 2.

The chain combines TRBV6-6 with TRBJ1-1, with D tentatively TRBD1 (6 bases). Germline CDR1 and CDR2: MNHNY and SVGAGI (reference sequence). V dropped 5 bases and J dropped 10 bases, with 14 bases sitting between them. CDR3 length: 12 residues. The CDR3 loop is CASSTPRGRAFF. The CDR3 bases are TGTGCCAGCAGTACCCCAAGGGGGAGAGCTTTCTTT.

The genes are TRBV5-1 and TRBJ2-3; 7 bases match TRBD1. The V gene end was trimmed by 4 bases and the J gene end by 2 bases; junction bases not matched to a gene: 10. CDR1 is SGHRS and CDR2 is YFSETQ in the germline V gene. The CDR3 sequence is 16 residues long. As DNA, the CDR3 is TGCGCCAGCAGCAAGACAGGGCAGTCCTCCACAGATACGCAGTATTTT. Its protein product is CASSKTGQSSTDTQYF.

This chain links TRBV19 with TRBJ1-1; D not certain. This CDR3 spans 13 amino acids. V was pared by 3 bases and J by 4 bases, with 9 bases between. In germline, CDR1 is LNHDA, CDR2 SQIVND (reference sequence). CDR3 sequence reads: CASSITRSTEAFF. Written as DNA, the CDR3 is TGTGCCAGTAGTATCACGAGATCCACTGAAGCTTTCTTT.

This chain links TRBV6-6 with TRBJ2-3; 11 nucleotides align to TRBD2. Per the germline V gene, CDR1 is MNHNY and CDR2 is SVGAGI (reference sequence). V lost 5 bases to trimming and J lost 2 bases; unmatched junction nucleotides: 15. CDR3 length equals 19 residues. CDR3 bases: TGTGCCAGCAGTCCACAGGTACTAGCGGGAGTTGTTCCCACAGATACGCAGTATTTT. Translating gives CASSPQVLAGVVPTDTQYF.

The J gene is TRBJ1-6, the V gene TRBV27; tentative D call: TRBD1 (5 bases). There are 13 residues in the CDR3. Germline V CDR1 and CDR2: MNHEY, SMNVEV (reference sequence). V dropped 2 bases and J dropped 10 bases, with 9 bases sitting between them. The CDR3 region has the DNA TGTGCCAGCAGTTTACAGGGTGGATCACCCCTCCACTTT. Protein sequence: CASSLQGGSPLHF.

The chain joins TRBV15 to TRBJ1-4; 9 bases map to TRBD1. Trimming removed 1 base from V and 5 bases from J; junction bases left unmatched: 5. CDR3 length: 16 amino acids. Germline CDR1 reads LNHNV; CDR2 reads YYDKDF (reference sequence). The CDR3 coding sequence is TGTGCCACCAGCAGAGGGGGACAGGGAACAAATGAAAAACTGTTTTTT. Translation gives CATSRGGQGTNEKLFF.

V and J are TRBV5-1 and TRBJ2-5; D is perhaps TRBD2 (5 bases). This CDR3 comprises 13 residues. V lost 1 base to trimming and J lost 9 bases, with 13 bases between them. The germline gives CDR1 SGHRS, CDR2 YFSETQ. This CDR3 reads CASSLLGPRAQYF. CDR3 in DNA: TGCGCCAGCAGCTTGTTAGGGCCGAGGGCCCAGTACTTC.

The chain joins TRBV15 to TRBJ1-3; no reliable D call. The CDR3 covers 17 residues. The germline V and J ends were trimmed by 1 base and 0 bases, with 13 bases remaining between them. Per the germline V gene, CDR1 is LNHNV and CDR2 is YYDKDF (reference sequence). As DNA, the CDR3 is TGTGCCACCAGCAGAGTGGGGAGGGATACCTCTGGAAACACCATATATTTT. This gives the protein CATSRVGRDTSGNTIYF.

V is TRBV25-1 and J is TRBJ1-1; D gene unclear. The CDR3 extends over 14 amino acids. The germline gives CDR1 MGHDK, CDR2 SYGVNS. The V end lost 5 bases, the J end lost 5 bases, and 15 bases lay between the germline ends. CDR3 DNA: TGTGCCAGCAGTCTCCCTCGGGTAGAAACTGAAGCTTTCTTT. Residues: CASSLPRVETEAFF.

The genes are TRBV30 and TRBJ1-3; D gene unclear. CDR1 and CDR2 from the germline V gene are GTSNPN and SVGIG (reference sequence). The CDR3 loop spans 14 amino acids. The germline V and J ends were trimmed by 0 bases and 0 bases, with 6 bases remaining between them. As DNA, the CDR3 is TGTGCCTGGAGTGTGGGCACCTCTGGAAACACCATATATTTT. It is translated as CAWSVGTSGNTIYF.

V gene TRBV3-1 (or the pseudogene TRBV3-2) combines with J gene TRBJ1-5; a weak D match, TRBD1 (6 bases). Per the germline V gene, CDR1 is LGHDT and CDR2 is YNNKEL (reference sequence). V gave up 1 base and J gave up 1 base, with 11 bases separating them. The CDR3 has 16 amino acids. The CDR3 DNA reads TGTGCCAGCAGCCAAGGGACAGCTCGAAGCAATCAGCCCCAGCATTTT. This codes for CASSQGTARSNQPQHF.

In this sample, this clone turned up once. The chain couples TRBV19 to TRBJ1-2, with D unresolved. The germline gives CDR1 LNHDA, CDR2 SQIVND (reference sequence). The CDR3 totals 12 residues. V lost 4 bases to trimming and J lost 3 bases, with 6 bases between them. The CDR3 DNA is TGTGCCAGTAGTAGTACAGACTATGGCTACACCTTC. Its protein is CASSSTDYGYTF.

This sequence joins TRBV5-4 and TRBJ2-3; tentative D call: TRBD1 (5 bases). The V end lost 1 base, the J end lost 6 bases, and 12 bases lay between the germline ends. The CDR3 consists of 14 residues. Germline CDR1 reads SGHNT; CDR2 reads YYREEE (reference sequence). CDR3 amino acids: CASSLSRVNDTQYF. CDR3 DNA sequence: TGTGCCAGCAGCTTGTCCAGGGTCAACGATACGCAGTATTTT.

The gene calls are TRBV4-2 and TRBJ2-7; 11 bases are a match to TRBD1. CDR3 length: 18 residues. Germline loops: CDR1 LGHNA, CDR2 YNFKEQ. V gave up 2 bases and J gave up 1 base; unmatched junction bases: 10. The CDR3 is CASSQSRTGTGGSYEQYF. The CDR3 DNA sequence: TGTGCCAGCAGCCAAAGTCGTACCGGGACAGGGGGTTCCTACGAGCAGTACTTC.

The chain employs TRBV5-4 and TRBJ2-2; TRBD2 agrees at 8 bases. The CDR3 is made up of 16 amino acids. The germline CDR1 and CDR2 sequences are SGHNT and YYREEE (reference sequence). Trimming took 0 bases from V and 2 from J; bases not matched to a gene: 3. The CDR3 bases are TGTGCCAGCAGCTTGGAGCGGGGGCGAAACACCGGGGAGCTGTTTTTT. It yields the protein CASSLERGRNTGELFF.

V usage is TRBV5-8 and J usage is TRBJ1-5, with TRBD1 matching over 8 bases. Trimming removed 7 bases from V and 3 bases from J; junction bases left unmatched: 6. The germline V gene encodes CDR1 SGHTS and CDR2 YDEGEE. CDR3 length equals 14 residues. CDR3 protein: CASPDRGINQPQHF. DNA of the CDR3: TGTGCCAGCCCTGACAGGGGCATCAATCAGCCCCAGCATTTT.

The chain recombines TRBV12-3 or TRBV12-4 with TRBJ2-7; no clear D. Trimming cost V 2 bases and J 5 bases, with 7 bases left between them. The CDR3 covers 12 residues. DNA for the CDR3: TGTGCCAGCAGTTTAAAGCTACACGAGCAGTACTTC. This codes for CASSLKLHEQYF.

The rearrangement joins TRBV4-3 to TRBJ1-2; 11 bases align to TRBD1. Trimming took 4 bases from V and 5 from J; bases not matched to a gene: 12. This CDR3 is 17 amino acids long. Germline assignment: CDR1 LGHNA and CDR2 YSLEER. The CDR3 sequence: CASSRNPGGQGEYGYTF. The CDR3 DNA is TGCGCCAGCAGCCGGAATCCTGGGGGACAGGGGGAGTATGGCTACACCTTC.

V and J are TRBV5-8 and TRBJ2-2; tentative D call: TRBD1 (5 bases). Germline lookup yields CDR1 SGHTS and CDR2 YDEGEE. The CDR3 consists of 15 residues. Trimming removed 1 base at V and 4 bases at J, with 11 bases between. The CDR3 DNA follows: TGTGCCAGCAGCTTGAGGTCAGGGCTCACCGGGGAGCTGTTTTTT. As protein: CASSLRSGLTGELFF. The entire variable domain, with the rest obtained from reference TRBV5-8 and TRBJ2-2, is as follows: EAGVTQSPTHLIKTRGQQATLRCSPISGHTSVYWYQQALGLGLQFLLWYDEGEERNRGNFPPRFSGRQFPNYSSELNVNALELEDSALYLCASSLRSGLTGELFFGEGSRLTVL.

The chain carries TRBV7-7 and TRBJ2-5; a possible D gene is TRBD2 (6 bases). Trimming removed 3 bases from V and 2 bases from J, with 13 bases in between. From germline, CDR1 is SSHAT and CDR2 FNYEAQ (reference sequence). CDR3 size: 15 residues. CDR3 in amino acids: CASSLGFSGQETQYF. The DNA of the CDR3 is TGTGCCAGCAGCTTGGGGTTTAGCGGTCAAGAGACCCAGTACTTC.

The CDR3 loop reads CASSALVAGPLEQYF. The CDR3 DNA is TGTGCCAGCAGCGCCCTTGTAGCGGGCCCACTCGAGCAGTACTTC. The chain is built from TRBV14 and TRBJ2-7; 7 nucleotides line up with TRBD2. This CDR3 is built from 15 residues. V shed 5 bases and J 6 bases; nucleotides not matched to a gene: 13. From germline, CDR1 is SGHDN and CDR2 FVKESK.

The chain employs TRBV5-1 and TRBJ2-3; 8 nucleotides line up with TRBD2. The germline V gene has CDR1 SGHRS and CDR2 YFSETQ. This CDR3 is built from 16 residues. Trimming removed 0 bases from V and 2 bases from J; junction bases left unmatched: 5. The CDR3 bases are TGCGCCAGCAGCTTGGGGGCTAGCGGGTACACAGATACGCAGTATTTT. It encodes CASSLGASGYTDTQYF.

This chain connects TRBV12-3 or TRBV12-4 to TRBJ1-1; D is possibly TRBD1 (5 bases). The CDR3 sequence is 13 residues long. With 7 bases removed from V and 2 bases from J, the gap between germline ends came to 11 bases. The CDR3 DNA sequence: TGTGCCAGCACCCAAGACAGAAACACTGAAGCTTTCTTT. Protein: CASTQDRNTEAFF.